These T cell receptor beta chains were read from a single sample in a study of control samples from healthy donors and cancer patients. The data were produced by immunoSEQ multiplex PCR, yet TCRdb's version contains in-frame clones alone and is incomplete. The repertoire has 100,000 to 150,000 clones, over 75% of them found once; the top ten carry about 8.7%. The sample was blood. Source of these receptors: a man in his forties in good health. Both conserved end residues are part of each CDR3. Each record gives: J gene, V gene, D gene, clone size, CDR3 DNA, CDR3 protein. The D gene is left open where the match is weak. Clone size is shown for a subset of rows, as once, few, many or a class of expanded clone.

j_gene: TRBJ1-1; v_gene: TRBV13; d_gene: TRBD1; abundance: NA; CDR3nt: TGTGCCAGCGGGTCCGGGGACAGGAACACTGAAGCTTTCTTT; CDR3aa: CASGSGDRNTEAFF
j_gene: TRBJ1-3; v_gene: TRBV25-1; d_gene: NA; abundance: NA; CDR3nt: TGTGCCAGCAGCGTCTGGGTGCCCGGAAGGAACACCATATATTTT; CDR3aa: CASSVWVPGRNTIYF
j_gene: TRBJ1-1; v_gene: TRBV4-3; d_gene: NA; abundance: NA; CDR3nt: TGCGCCAGCAGCCCCACACCTTACACGTCTCTCGGGAACACTGAAGCTTTCTTT; CDR3aa: CASSPTPYTSLGNTEAFF
j_gene: TRBJ1-1; v_gene: TRBV5-1; d_gene: NA; abundance: NA; CDR3nt: TGCGCCAGCAGCTTGTTGCCCACCGGGACACCGAACACTGAAGCTTTCTTT; CDR3aa: CASSLLPTGTPNTEAFF
j_gene: TRBJ1-5; v_gene: TRBV4-1; d_gene: TRBD1; abundance: NA; CDR3nt: TGCGCCAGCAGCCAAGAAGCGAGACAGGGGAGCAATCAGCCCCAGCATTTT; CDR3aa: CASSQEARQGSNQPQHF
j_gene: TRBJ1-4; v_gene: TRBV5-1; d_gene: NA; abundance: NA; CDR3nt: TGCGCCAGCAGCTCCTCGGGTTGGGGGGGCGCGGGTGAAAAACTGTTTTTT; CDR3aa: CASSSSGWGGAGEKLFF
j_gene: TRBJ2-1; v_gene: TRBV16; d_gene: NA; abundance: NA; CDR3nt: TGTGCCAGCAGCCGTCCCCTCGCCGTGCAGTTCTTC; CDR3aa: CASSRPLAVQFF
j_gene: TRBJ2-1; v_gene: TRBV5-1; d_gene: NA; abundance: NA; CDR3nt: TGCGCCAGCAGCTTGACAGGGAGCTCCTACAATGAGCAGTTCTTC; CDR3aa: CASSLTGSSYNEQFF
j_gene: TRBJ2-3; v_gene: TRBV30; d_gene: TRBD2; abundance: NA; CDR3nt: TGTGCCTGGAATAAGCGGGGGGGCCTTACAGATACGCAGTATTTT; CDR3aa: CAWNKRGGLTDTQYF
j_gene: TRBJ1-1; v_gene: TRBV6-6; d_gene: NA; abundance: NA; CDR3nt: TGTGCCAGCAGTTCCTCGCGGGGGCTATCGAACACTGAAGCTTTCTTT; CDR3aa: CASSSSRGLSNTEAFF
j_gene: TRBJ2-2; v_gene: TRBV19; d_gene: NA; abundance: NA; CDR3nt: TGTGCCAGTAACCGAGCCAGTTCATCCGGGGAGCTGTTTTTT; CDR3aa: CASNRASSSGELFF
j_gene: TRBJ1-3; v_gene: TRBV11-3; d_gene: NA; abundance: NA; CDR3nt: TGTGCCAGCAGCTTAGGGCCTGGGGACACTGGAAACACCATATATTTT; CDR3aa: CASSLGPGDTGNTIYF
j_gene: TRBJ1-1; v_gene: TRBV19; d_gene: NA; abundance: NA; CDR3nt: TGTGCCAGCCAGAACAGGGTGAACACTGAAGCTTTCTTT; CDR3aa: CASQNRVNTEAFF
j_gene: TRBJ2-7; v_gene: TRBV7-2; d_gene: NA; abundance: NA; CDR3nt: TGTGCCAGCAGCTTCGGCGGCTCCTACGAGCAGTACTTC; CDR3aa: CASSFGGSYEQYF
j_gene: TRBJ1-2; v_gene: TRBV19; d_gene: NA; abundance: NA; CDR3nt: TGTGCCAGTAGTATGCCCTCCGGGGCTGGCTACACCTTC; CDR3aa: CASSMPSGAGYTF
j_gene: TRBJ1-2; v_gene: TRBV6-5; d_gene: TRBD1; abundance: once; CDR3nt: TGTGCCAGCAGTTACGCTACAGGGGGCGGGAGCTATGGCTACACCTTC; CDR3aa: CASSYATGGGSYGYTF
j_gene: TRBJ1-2; v_gene: TRBV7-9; d_gene: TRBD1; abundance: NA; CDR3nt: TGTGCCAGCACGCCGGGACAGGGGGTGAGGGGCTATGGCTACACCTTC; CDR3aa: CASTPGQGVRGYGYTF
j_gene: TRBJ1-2; v_gene: TRBV6-5; d_gene: NA; abundance: NA; CDR3nt: TGTGCCAGCATCGATATCGGGGGTAACTATGGCTACACCTTC; CDR3aa: CASIDIGGNYGYTF
j_gene: TRBJ1-2; v_gene: TRBV10-3; d_gene: NA; abundance: NA; CDR3nt: TGTGCCATCAGTGAGTCAGGGGACTATGGCTACACCTTC; CDR3aa: CAISESGDYGYTF
j_gene: TRBJ1-2; v_gene: TRBV18; d_gene: NA; abundance: few; CDR3nt: TGTGCCAGCTCCCAACAGGATGGCTACACCTTC; CDR3aa: CASSQQDGYTF
j_gene: TRBJ1-3; v_gene: TRBV27; d_gene: NA; abundance: NA; CDR3nt: TGTGCCAGCAGTTTAGACACGGACTCTGGAAACACCATATATTTT; CDR3aa: CASSLDTDSGNTIYF
j_gene: TRBJ1-1; v_gene: TRBV18; d_gene: NA; abundance: once; CDR3nt: TGTGCCAGCTCAGGCGGTGTTACGAACACTGAAGCTTTCTTT; CDR3aa: CASSGGVTNTEAFF
j_gene: TRBJ1-2; v_gene: TRBV12-3/TRBV12-4; d_gene: NA; abundance: NA; CDR3nt: TGTGCCAGCAGACTTTACTATGGCTACACCTTC; CDR3aa: CASRLYYGYTF
j_gene: TRBJ2-6; v_gene: TRBV30; d_gene: NA; abundance: NA; CDR3nt: TGTGCCTGGGAGGCGACTGGGGCCAACGTCCTGACTTTC; CDR3aa: CAWEATGANVLTF
j_gene: TRBJ2-3; v_gene: TRBV13; d_gene: TRBD1; abundance: NA; CDR3nt: TGTGCCAGCAGCGCCCGACTTGGACAGGGGGAGAGCACAGATACGCAGTATTTT; CDR3aa: CASSARLGQGESTDTQYF
j_gene: TRBJ2-1; v_gene: TRBV7-3; d_gene: TRBD1; abundance: NA; CDR3nt: TGTGCCAGCAGGCAACGCGCGACAGGGTCCTACAATGAGCAGTTCTTC; CDR3aa: CASRQRATGSYNEQFF
j_gene: TRBJ2-1; v_gene: TRBV4-2; d_gene: TRBD1; abundance: once; CDR3nt: TGTGCCAGCAGCCAACCGGGACAGGGGTCTGAGCAGTTCTTC; CDR3aa: CASSQPGQGSEQFF
j_gene: TRBJ1-4; v_gene: TRBV29-1; d_gene: NA; abundance: NA; CDR3nt: TGCAGCGTTGCTATGGGGCTCAGGGAAAAACTGTTTTTT; CDR3aa: CSVAMGLREKLFF
j_gene: TRBJ1-6; v_gene: TRBV11-3; d_gene: TRBD1; abundance: NA; CDR3nt: TGTGCCAGCAGCTCAAGGACAGGGCCTAATTCACCCCTCCACTTT; CDR3aa: CASSSRTGPNSPLHF
j_gene: TRBJ2-2; v_gene: TRBV6-2/TRBV6-3; d_gene: NA; abundance: once; CDR3nt: TGTGCCAGCAGTAGACAGCCACCCTCCAACACCGGGGAGCTGTTTTTT; CDR3aa: CASSRQPPSNTGELFF
j_gene: TRBJ1-5; v_gene: TRBV6-5; d_gene: TRBD1; abundance: NA; CDR3nt: TGTGCCAGCCAAAGGCGGACAGGCAGTCAGCCCCAGCATTTT; CDR3aa: CASQRRTGSQPQHF
j_gene: TRBJ2-3; v_gene: TRBV5-1; d_gene: NA; abundance: NA; CDR3nt: TGCGCCAGCAGCTTGTCTGCCCAGGGGGATACGCAGTATTTT; CDR3aa: CASSLSAQGDTQYF
j_gene: TRBJ2-3; v_gene: TRBV6-2/TRBV6-3; d_gene: NA; abundance: NA; CDR3nt: TGTGCCAGCAGTTACAGGGAAACAGATACGCAGTATTTT; CDR3aa: CASSYRETDTQYF
j_gene: TRBJ1-3; v_gene: TRBV19; d_gene: TRBD1; abundance: NA; CDR3nt: TGTGCCAGTAGTGCGACAGGGCGCTCTGGAAACACCATATATTTT; CDR3aa: CASSATGRSGNTIYF
j_gene: TRBJ1-2; v_gene: TRBV7-2; d_gene: TRBD1; abundance: NA; CDR3nt: TGTGCCAGCAGCTCCGGGACAGGGAAAGGCTATGGCTACACCTTC; CDR3aa: CASSSGTGKGYGYTF
j_gene: TRBJ1-2; v_gene: TRBV6-5; d_gene: TRBD1; abundance: NA; CDR3nt: TGTGCCAGCAGGGGACAGGGAGAGAGCTATGGCTACACCTTC; CDR3aa: CASRGQGESYGYTF
j_gene: TRBJ2-1; v_gene: TRBV6-5; d_gene: NA; abundance: NA; CDR3nt: TGTGCCAGCAGCCGTACTCGGGCGCACTACAATGAGCAGTTCTTC; CDR3aa: CASSRTRAHYNEQFF
j_gene: TRBJ1-1; v_gene: TRBV7-2; d_gene: TRBD1; abundance: NA; CDR3nt: TGTGCCAGCAGCTCCCGGGACAGGAACACTGAAGCTTTCTTT; CDR3aa: CASSSRDRNTEAFF
j_gene: TRBJ2-1; v_gene: TRBV5-4; d_gene: NA; abundance: NA; CDR3nt: TGTGCCAGCAGCCAGCCGGGACAAGCCATAGACAATGAGCAGTTCTTC; CDR3aa: CASSQPGQAIDNEQFF
j_gene: TRBJ1-3; v_gene: TRBV25-1; d_gene: NA; abundance: NA; CDR3nt: TGTGCCAGCAGTGAGCCCGGAAACACCATATATTTT; CDR3aa: CASSEPGNTIYF
j_gene: TRBJ2-5; v_gene: TRBV10-1; d_gene: NA; abundance: NA; CDR3nt: TGCGCCAGCAGTCCGTCAGGGGATAAGGGAGAGACCCAGTACTTC; CDR3aa: CASSPSGDKGETQYF
j_gene: TRBJ2-5; v_gene: TRBV5-1; d_gene: NA; abundance: NA; CDR3nt: TGCGCCAGCAGCTTGAATGTCGGGGCCCGGGAGACCCAGTACTTC; CDR3aa: CASSLNVGARETQYF
j_gene: TRBJ1-1; v_gene: TRBV18; d_gene: NA; abundance: NA; CDR3nt: TGTGCCAGCTCACAGACCCAATCCCAGGGTGGGACTGAAGCTTTCTTT; CDR3aa: CASSQTQSQGGTEAFF
j_gene: TRBJ1-5; v_gene: TRBV4-3; d_gene: NA; abundance: once; CDR3nt: TGCGCCAGCAGCCACACGACGGCCGGGCCCCAGCATTTT; CDR3aa: CASSHTTAGPQHF
j_gene: TRBJ2-5; v_gene: TRBV6-5; d_gene: TRBD1; abundance: NA; CDR3nt: TGTGCCAGCAGGAGACAGGGGGCGAAGGAGACCCAGTACTTC; CDR3aa: CASRRQGAKETQYF
j_gene: TRBJ2-5; v_gene: TRBV24-1; d_gene: NA; abundance: NA; CDR3nt: TGTGCCACCAGTGACCCCGGACGGCCGCCCCAGTACTTC; CDR3aa: CATSDPGRPPQYF
j_gene: TRBJ2-2; v_gene: TRBV9; d_gene: TRBD2; abundance: NA; CDR3nt: TGTGCCAGCAGTGAAGGGGGCCTAGCGGGGTACACCGGGGAGCTGTTTTTT; CDR3aa: CASSEGGLAGYTGELFF
j_gene: TRBJ2-3; v_gene: TRBV4-2; d_gene: NA; abundance: NA; CDR3nt: TGTGCCAGCAGCCGGCAGTCAGGGGGCACAGATACGCAGTATTTT; CDR3aa: CASSRQSGGTDTQYF
j_gene: TRBJ2-5; v_gene: TRBV4-3; d_gene: NA; abundance: NA; CDR3nt: TGCGCCAGCAGCCAAGACTTGGGCCGCGGGGAGACCCAGTACTTC; CDR3aa: CASSQDLGRGETQYF